These 15 T cell receptor beta chains originate from one sample sequenced in a study of CD8 T cells in Susac syndrome. RNA totalling about 0.45 to 1 ug underwent reverse transcription with random hexamers. TCRdb reprocessed the immunoSEQ multiplex PCR reads with MiXCR, giving one entry per CDR3 protein. The sample lists about 290,000 distinct CDR3 sequences, 85% occurring once. Sequencing was carried out using CD8+ T cells from PBMCs. The receptors were sampled from a human donor with multiple sclerosis.

The V call is TRBV15, the J call TRBJ2-5; D uncertain. This CDR3 spans 15 amino acids. Trimming removed 1 base from V and 1 base from J, with 10 bases in between. Germline CDR1 reads LNHNV; CDR2 reads YYDKDF (reference sequence). CDR3 region: CATSRVRGAQETQYF. The CDR3 DNA reads as TGTGCCACCAGCAGAGTGCGTGGAGCCCAAGAGACCCAGTACTTC.

V is TRBV28 and J is TRBJ2-3; no reliable D call. CDR1 MDHEN and CDR2 SYDVKM come from the germline V gene. CDR3 length: 14 amino acids. The ends were cut back, 5 bases at V and 2 bases at J, with 11 bases in the middle. In nucleotides, the CDR3 is TGTGCCAGCAGTCCCATGGGTTCCACAGATACGCAGTATTTT. This encodes CASSPMGSTDTQYF.

V gene TRBV14 combines with J gene TRBJ2-5; D is uncertain. Per the germline V gene, CDR1 is SGHDN and CDR2 is FVKESK. The V gene lost 0 bases and the J gene lost 7 bases, with 12 bases spanning the gap. This CDR3 is built from 14 residues. In nucleotides, the CDR3 is TGTGCCAGCAGCCAAGATCCGGCCTGGGGGACCCAGTACTTC. Translation gives CASSQDPAWGTQYF.

This chain connects TRBV5-1 to TRBJ2-7; D not certain. Trimming took off 4 bases at V and 9 bases at J, with 11 bases between the two ends. The V gene's germline CDR1 is SGHRS and CDR2 YFSETQ. The CDR3 has 11 residues. The CDR3 here is CASSLGYGQYF. For the CDR3, the DNA is TGCGCCAGCAGCCTGGGGTATGGGCAGTACTTC.

This clonotype was counted a single time. The rearrangement links TRBV28 to TRBJ2-7, with D possibly matching TRBD2 (6 bases). The CDR3 runs 15 residues. The V gene's germline CDR1 is MDHEN and CDR2 SYDVKM. The V end was cut by 0 bases, the J end by 5 bases, with 14 bases between. CDR3 DNA sequence: TGTGCCAGCAGTTTATGGCGGGGTACCCCCAACGAGCAGTACTTC. Protein product: CASSLWRGTPNEQYF. Full variable domain (rest looked up from reference TRBV28 and TRBJ2-7): DVKVTQSSRYLVKRTGEKVFLECVQDMDHENMFWYRQDPGLGLRLIYFSYDVKMKEKGDIPEGYSVSREKKERFSLILESASTNQTSMYLCASSLWRGTPNEQYFGPGTRLTVT.

The chain has TRBV6-1 and TRBJ1-4, with 8 nucleotides matching TRBD1. This CDR3 has 14 residues. V shed 6 bases, J shed 6 bases, and the junction held 6 bases outside the gene matches. Germline CDR1 reads MNHNS; CDR2 reads SASEGT. Here the CDR3 DNA reads TGTGCCAGCAGCGGGACAGGCCTCGATGAAAAACTGTTTTTT. It translates to CASSGTGLDEKLFF.

The V and J genes are TRBV12-3 or TRBV12-4 and TRBJ1-2; TRBD1 aligns across 12 bases. With V trimmed by 6 bases and J by 6 bases, 11 bases remained unmatched. This CDR3 contains 16 residues. CDR3 residues: CASSLLPGQGADGYTF. In DNA, the CDR3 is TGTGCCAGCAGCCTTTTACCGGGACAGGGGGCAGATGGCTACACCTTC.

This sequence joins TRBV19 and TRBJ2-7, with D possibly matching TRBD1 (5 bases). Trimming left V 6 bases short and J 3 bases short, with 12 bases between. The CDR3 extends over 13 amino acids. CDR1 is LNHDA, CDR2 SQIVND, per germline (reference sequence). The CDR3 loop is CASRDTGLYEQYF. CDR3 coding DNA: TGTGCCAGTAGGGACACCGGCCTCTACGAGCAGTACTTC.

J is TRBJ2-1 and V is TRBV6-2 or TRBV6-3; TRBD1 matches 12 bases. The V and J ends lost 6 bases and 8 bases, in that order; junction bases with no gene match: 8. The CDR3 extends over 15 amino acids. Per germline, CDR1 MNHEY and CDR2 SVGEGT. The CDR3 here is CASSSSGTGGDEQFF. The CDR3 nucleotides are TGTGCCAGCAGCTCCAGCGGGACAGGGGGCGATGAGCAGTTCTTC.

This chain connects TRBV27 to TRBJ2-7; a weak D match, TRBD1 (6 bases). The germline V gene has CDR1 MNHEY and CDR2 SMNVEV (reference sequence). Trimming removed 0 bases from V and 4 bases from J, with 13 bases in between. The CDR3 loop spans 15 amino acids. The CDR3: CASSLSAGALYEQYF. CDR3 DNA: TGTGCCAGCAGTTTATCCGCAGGGGCTCTATACGAGCAGTACTTC.

J is TRBJ2-1 and V is TRBV7-9, with 7 bases lining up with TRBD2. V shed 4 bases and J 5 bases; nucleotides not matched to a gene: 8. This CDR3 has 15 residues. Germline CDR1 and CDR2: SEHNR and FQNEAQ (reference sequence). The CDR3: CASSSGLGSHNEQFF. Here the CDR3 DNA reads TGTGCCAGCAGCTCCGGACTAGGATCCCACAATGAGCAGTTCTTC.

The chain joins TRBV7-9 to TRBJ2-3; tentative D call: TRBD1 (7 bases). Trimming took off 2 bases at V and 4 bases at J, with 19 bases between the two ends. CDR3 length equals 17 residues. CDR1 is SEHNR and CDR2 is FQNEAQ in the germline V gene (reference sequence). The CDR3 sequence: CASSLNLRQGGADTQYF. Written as DNA, the CDR3 is TGTGCCAGCAGCTTAAATCTGAGGCAGGGGGGAGCAGATACGCAGTATTTT.

This clonotype was counted a few times. The chain employs TRBV6-1 and TRBJ2-1; D is perhaps TRBD2 (6 bases). The CDR3 covers 13 residues. Germline V gene lookup returns CDR1 MNHNS and CDR2 SASEGT. V was shortened by 5 bases and J by 5 bases, with 10 bases between the two germline ends. The CDR3 loop is CASSSGGDNEQFF. The CDR3 bases are TGTGCCAGCAGTAGCGGAGGGGACAATGAGCAGTTCTTC.

This chain uses TRBV12-3 or TRBV12-4 with TRBJ2-1; 7 bases are a match to TRBD2. There are 15 residues in the CDR3. Trimming at V came to 3 bases and at J to 8 bases, leaving 10 bases not matched to a gene. The CDR3 coding sequence is TGTGCCAGCAGTTTTTCTGCGGGAGTTAAGGATGAGCAGTTCTTC. This sequence encodes CASSFSAGVKDEQFF.

This clonotype was picked up a small number of times. The chain employs TRBV20-1 and TRBJ2-7, with D unclear. Germline V lookup: CDR1 DFQATT, CDR2 SNEGSKA (reference sequence). The CDR3 loop spans 12 amino acids. Trimming removed 0 bases from V and 7 bases from J, with 10 bases in between. Here the CDR3 reads CSAREILGEQYF. For the CDR3, the DNA is TGCAGTGCTAGAGAGATCTTGGGGGAGCAGTACTTC.